One sample yielded the 28 T cell receptor beta chains listed below, sequenced in a study of molecular identifiers for immune sequencing clone quantification. TCRdb reprocessed the PCR reads via MiXCR and lists one record per CDR3 protein. The sample yields over 550,000 distinct CDR3 sequences, less than 30% seen once. The sequenced material came from naive CD8+ T cells from blood, with Jurkat cell RNA spiked in. Sample subset: FACS-sorted CD8+CD4-CCR7+CD45RA+ naive T cells. Receptors were obtained from a human donor in good health. Some libraries in this study had Jurkat cell RNA spiked in.

This clonotype was observed many times. This chain connects TRBV7-9 to TRBJ2-7, with a possible D match to TRBD1 (6 bases). The CDR3 is 17 residues long. The germline V gene encodes CDR1 SEHNR and CDR2 FQNEAQ (reference sequence). V lost 4 bases, J lost 3 bases, and 22 bases lay in between. This chain's CDR3 is CASSSARGGTLFYEQYF. CDR3 in DNA: TGTGCCAGCAGCTCGGCCCGTGGTGGGACACTCTTCTACGAGCAGTACTTC.

This clonotype appeared many times. The chain employs TRBV13 and TRBJ2-7; 8 nucleotides match TRBD2. Germline assignment: CDR1 PRHDT and CDR2 FYEKMQ (reference sequence). Trimming at V came to 3 bases and at J to 0 bases, leaving 4 bases not matched to a gene. This CDR3 comprises 15 residues. As DNA, the CDR3 is TGTGCCAGCAGCTTCCGAAGCGGGGGCTCCTACGAGCAGTACTTC. It codes for CASSFRSGGSYEQYF.

This clonotype was picked up a small number of times. The chain is built from TRBV5-8 and TRBJ2-1; the D is unclear. Trimming removed 0 bases from V and 5 bases from J, with 12 bases in between. Germline lookup yields CDR1 SGHTS and CDR2 YDEGEE. The CDR3 totals 15 residues. CDR3 sequence: CASSLAGPANNEQFF. The CDR3 DNA reads as TGTGCCAGCAGCTTGGCCGGTCCAGCGAACAATGAGCAGTTCTTC.

This clonotype was detected ten times or more. The chain is built from TRBV29-1 and TRBJ1-2, with 10 bases matching TRBD1. The germline V gene has CDR1 SQVTM and CDR2 ANQGSEA. The CDR3 has 17 amino acids. With 0 bases clipped from V and 4 bases from J, the junction kept 11 bases outside the gene matches. CDR3 protein: CSVEDRTGGQRGYGYTF. The CDR3 DNA sequence: TGCAGCGTTGAAGATCGGACAGGGGGTCAACGTGGCTATGGCTACACCTTC.

This clonotype has only a few counts. The CDR3 region is CSARDWGVPTEAFF. Here the CDR3 DNA reads TGCAGTGCTAGAGATTGGGGGGTTCCCACTGAAGCTTTCTTT. The chain is built from TRBV20-1 and TRBJ1-1; possibly TRBD1 for D (5 bases). The germline V and J ends were trimmed by 0 bases and 4 bases, with 12 bases remaining between them. The CDR3 contains 14 residues. In germline, CDR1 is DFQATT, CDR2 SNEGSKA (reference sequence).

This clonotype was observed a handful of times. The rearrangement links TRBV4-3 to TRBJ2-3; 13 bases line up with TRBD2. J lost 2 bases, V lost 2 bases, and 4 bases had no gene match. Germline V CDR1 and CDR2: LGHNA, YSLEER. The CDR3 consists of 17 residues. The CDR3 DNA sequence: TGCGCCAGCAGCCAACAGACTAGCGGGGGGATCACAGATACGCAGTATTTT. Its translation is CASSQQTSGGITDTQYF.

The chain recombines TRBV28 with TRBJ2-1, with 13 bases matching TRBD2. J lost 2 bases, V lost 6 bases, and 1 base had no gene match. The germline CDR1 and CDR2 sequences are MDHEN and SYDVKM. The CDR3 extends over 15 amino acids. The CDR3 DNA reads as TGTGCCAGCAGAACTAGCGGGAGGGCCTACAATGAGCAGTTCTTC. Its protein is CASRTSGRAYNEQFF.

This clonotype was observed at least ten times. The chain combines TRBV6-5 with TRBJ1-1; D unresolved. Trimming shortened V by 4 bases and J by 4 bases, and 7 bases separated the two germline ends. Germline-derived CDR1 and CDR2 are MNHEY and SVGAGI. This CDR3 comprises 12 residues. This CDR3 is CASSSQATEAFF. CDR3 DNA: TGTGCCAGCAGTTCCCAGGCCACTGAAGCTTTCTTT.

This chain links TRBV4-3 with TRBJ2-3, with D perhaps matching TRBD1 (6 bases). The CDR3 loop spans 17 amino acids. Germline lookup yields CDR1 LGHNA and CDR2 YSLEER. The V and J ends lost 1 base and 0 bases respectively, with 14 bases between them. The CDR3 loop reads CASSQVVKGGSTDTQYF. CDR3 DNA: TGCGCCAGCAGCCAAGTGGTCAAAGGGGGAAGCACAGATACGCAGTATTTT.

This clonotype was seen ten or more times. This chain joins TRBV25-1 and TRBJ2-7; no clear D. The CDR3 covers 14 residues. The ends were cut back, 3 bases at V and 0 bases at J, with 9 bases in the middle. CDR1 and CDR2 (germline): MGHDK, SYGVNS. DNA for the CDR3: TGTGCCAGCAGTGATATAGGCAGCTCCTACGAGCAGTACTTC. Its protein is CASSDIGSSYEQYF.

There are many counts of this clonotype. The genes are TRBV4-1 and TRBJ2-7; D unresolved. The CDR3 consists of 16 residues. The ends were cut back, 0 bases at V and 0 bases at J, with 12 bases in the middle. The germline gives CDR1 MGHRA, CDR2 YSYEKL. The CDR3 sequence is CASSQDSLTSSYEQYF. The CDR3 region has the DNA TGCGCCAGCAGCCAAGATAGTCTTACGAGCTCCTACGAGCAGTACTTC.

This clonotype was counted at least ten times. The chain links TRBV5-1 to TRBJ2-7; 7 bases agree with TRBD1. V shed 4 bases and J 5 bases; nucleotides not matched to a gene: 6. The CDR3 is 13 residues long. CDR1 and CDR2 (germline): SGHRS, YFSETQ. CDR3 sequence: CASSRTGAHEQYF. CDR3 nucleotide sequence: TGCGCCAGCAGCCGCACAGGGGCTCACGAGCAGTACTTC. Full variable domain (rest looked up from reference TRBV5-1 and TRBJ2-7): KAGVTQTPRYLIKTRGQQVTLSCSPISGHRSVSWYQQTPGQGLQFLFEYFSETQRNKGNFPGRFSGRQFSNSRSEMNVSTLELGDSALYLCASSRTGAHEQYFGPGTRLTVT.

The rearrangement uses TRBV6-6 and TRBJ1-4; TRBD1 is a possible D gene (6 bases). Trimming removed 2 bases from V and 7 bases from J, with 17 bases in between. CDR1 and CDR2 from the germline V gene are MNHNY and SVGAGI (reference sequence). The CDR3 has 16 amino acids. The CDR3 here is CASSYQMGGLGEKLFF. The CDR3 DNA is TGTGCCAGCAGTTACCAAATGGGGGGCCTCGGTGAAAAACTGTTTTTT.

V and J are TRBV18 and TRBJ2-1, with TRBD1 as a possible D gene (5 bases). Trimming shortened V by 4 bases and J by 8 bases, and 24 bases separated the two germline ends. The CDR3 runs 17 residues. Germline V lookup: CDR1 KGHSH, CDR2 LQKENI. CDR3 region: CASSLFDSWGSGHEQFF. The CDR3 nucleotides read TGTGCCAGCTCACTGTTTGATAGCTGGGGCTCCGGGCATGAGCAGTTCTTC.

As regards this clonotype: A much larger clone lies one base from this, so it may be a read error. The CDR3 nucleotides are TGCGCCAGCATCCAAGTTACAGGTTACGAGCAGTACTTC. Translating gives CASIQVTGYEQYF. The chain joins TRBV4-3 to TRBJ2-7; D possibly corresponds to TRBD1 (5 bases). Germline V CDR1 and CDR2: LGHNA, YSLEER. CDR3 length: 13 amino acids.

With regard to this clonotype: Likely a read error: the CDR3 ends without its conserved phenylalanine or tryptophan. This chain uses TRBV20-1 with TRBJ1-1; D is perhaps TRBD1 (5 bases). CDR3 length: 14 amino acids. From germline, CDR1 is DFQATT and CDR2 SNEGSKA (reference sequence). CDR3 sequence: CSASVGAENTAAFL. The CDR3, as DNA: TGCAGTGCTAGCGTAGGGGCTGAAAACACTGCAGCTTTCCTT.

In this sample, this clonotype turned up many times. The chain combines TRBV7-9 with TRBJ1-1; no firm D call. Per the germline V gene, CDR1 is SEHNR and CDR2 is FQNEAQ (reference sequence). V was shortened by 3 bases and J by 6 bases, with 8 bases between the two germline ends. There are 12 residues in the CDR3. The CDR3 loop is CASSFPRPEAFF. The CDR3, as DNA: TGTGCCAGCAGCTTCCCCCGACCTGAAGCTTTCTTT.

With regard to this clonotype: A much larger clone lies a single base off, so this may be a read error. This rearrangement joins TRBV2 to TRBJ2-7; 7 bases match TRBD1. V dropped 3 bases and J dropped 4; count of bases not matched to a gene: 9. There are 15 residues in the CDR3. Germline values: CDR1 SNHLY, CDR2 FYNNEI. CDR3 sequence (DNA): TGTGCCAGCAGTGACGCCCAGGGGGTGGAGTACGAGCAGTACTTC. It yields the protein CASSDAQGVEYEQYF.

This clonotype has only a few counts. This chain links TRBV7-9 with TRBJ1-2; a weak D match, TRBD1 (6 bases). The CDR3 extends over 16 amino acids. From germline, CDR1 is SEHNR and CDR2 FQNEAQ (reference sequence). V lost 1 base and J 4 bases, leaving 16 bases between the germline ends. This CDR3 reads CASSLGDRPEPYGYTF. The DNA for the CDR3 is TGTGCCAGCAGCTTAGGCGACAGGCCAGAGCCCTATGGCTACACCTTC.

A remark on this clonotype: This could be a read error, since a much larger clone is one nucleotide away. V and J are TRBV14 and TRBJ1-3, with a possible D match to TRBD1 (5 bases). V was clipped by 4 bases and J by 4 bases, with 14 bases between them. CDR3 length: 15 amino acids. Germline CDR1 reads SGHDN; CDR2 reads FVKESK. DNA for the CDR3: TGTGCCAGCAGCCGGGGACGGAATTCCGGAAACACCATATATTTT. Its translation is CASSRGRNSGNTIYF.

This clonotype was counted only a few times. This could be a read error, since a much larger clone is one nucleotide away. This sequence joins TRBV7-9 and TRBJ2-3; weak D call: TRBD2 (6 bases). This CDR3 has 15 residues. The ends were cut back, 1 base at V and 5 bases at J, with 13 bases in the middle. CDR1 and CDR2 from the germline V gene are SEHNR and FQNEAQ (reference sequence). CDR3 region: CASSLEGLIIDTQYF. CDR3 bases: TGTGCCAGCAGCTTAGAGGGACTTATCATAGATACGCAGTATTTT.

Ten or more counts support this clonotype. The chain links TRBV7-2 to TRBJ2-3; D is unclear. CDR3 length equals 15 residues. Trimming shortened V by 1 base and J by 0 bases, and 8 bases separated the two germline ends. Per the germline V gene, CDR1 is SGHTA and CDR2 is FQGNSA. The CDR3 is CASSLVATSTDTQYF. DNA for the CDR3: TGTGCCAGCAGCTTAGTGGCTACTAGCACAGATACGCAGTATTTT.

V usage is TRBV27 and J usage is TRBJ2-1; D call uncertain. V lost 6 bases and J 3 bases, leaving 9 bases between the germline ends. In germline, CDR1 is MNHEY, CDR2 SMNVEV (reference sequence). This CDR3 has 13 amino acids. CDR3 sequence reads: CASSQDHYNEQFF. The CDR3, as DNA: TGTGCCAGCAGCCAGGACCACTACAATGAGCAGTTCTTC.

This sequence joins TRBV4-1 and TRBJ2-3, with TRBD2 matching 7 bases. Germline trimming cut 0 bases from V and 1 base from J; bases unmatched to any gene: 1. From germline, CDR1 is MGHRA and CDR2 YSYEKL. This CDR3 has 15 residues. CDR3 DNA: TGCGCCAGCAGCCAAGAAGCGGGACGCACAGATACGCAGTATTTT. Translation: CASSQEAGRTDTQYF.

At least ten counts were recorded for this clonotype. The CDR3, as DNA: TGTGCCAGCAGCTTAGGACTGTACTCTGGAAACACCATATATTTT. Translated, it gives CASSLGLYSGNTIYF. V and J are TRBV7-2 and TRBJ1-3, with D unresolved. V lost 1 base and J lost 0, with 7 bases in between. Germline assignment: CDR1 SGHTA and CDR2 FQGNSA. This CDR3 contains 15 residues.

This clonotype was recorded only once. A much larger clone is a single base away; this may be a read error. The chain combines TRBV6-6 with TRBJ1-1; D is undetermined. Germline lookup yields CDR1 MNHNY and CDR2 SVGAGI (reference sequence). This CDR3 comprises 14 residues. Trimming took 2 bases from V and 3 from J, leaving 10 bases between them. The CDR3 DNA follows: TGTGCCAGCAGTTACATGGGGTCGGACACTGAAGCTTTCTTT. Translating gives CASSYMGSDTEAFF.

This clonotype occurred a few times. This chain connects TRBV5-1 to TRBJ1-1; D is unresolved. This CDR3 is 14 amino acids long. Germline CDR1 SGHRS, CDR2 YFSETQ. Between the trimmed V and J ends, which lost 6 bases and 0 bases, there was a span of 12 bases. The CDR3 bases are TGCGCCAGCACGGGTTACAACATGAACACTGAAGCTTTCTTT. Its translation: CASTGYNMNTEAFF.

A remark on this clonotype: Mismatch with germline at one junction end may stem from a read error. The chain recombines TRBV5-3 with TRBJ2-7, with D possibly matching TRBD1 (6 bases). TRBV5-3 is filed as an ORF, its function uncertain. The CDR3 extends over 15 amino acids. CDR3 sequence: CARSPRQAYFYKQYF. The CDR3 DNA follows: TGTGCCAGAAGCCCGAGACAGGCCTACTTCTACAAGCAGTACTTC.